This T cell receptor beta chain was sequenced in a study of blood T cell repertoires in COVID-19. Study details: Samples of COVID-19 (acute and convalescent) were obtained from the United States, Italy and Spain. PBMCs, B-cell-depleted T cells, or T cells provided the cDNA or gDNA that made up the material.

This clone was detected once. Germline loops: CDR1 KGHSH, CDR2 LQKENI. CDR3 size: 10 residues. The ends were cut back, 11 bases at V and 7 bases at J, with 12 bases in the middle. In the authors' workflow: Quantification of nucleated cells was approximated via reference gene primer amplification. Sequencing was performed with immunoSEQ multiplex PCR; in TCRdb, only in-frame clones are kept and a portion is missing. V, J and clone size derive from that table, while D and trimming were established from the DNA sequence. The sample contains around 250,000 clones, around 87% of which appear only once. The clonotype was recovered from a woman between 65 and 79 years old with active or convalescent COVID-19. This chain connects TRBV18 to TRBJ2-7; D is possibly TRBD1 (6 bases). The sequencing sample was made of peripheral blood. CDR3 coding DNA: TGTGCCCCATTCCAGGGGGAGCAGTACTTC. The encoded protein is CAPFQGEQYF.